This T cell receptor (beta chain) stems from a study of blood T cells in healthy people across ages. V lost 5 bases to trimming and J lost 0 bases; unmatched junction nucleotides: 5. This CDR3 is built from 15 residues. This clonotype occurred a few times. With a J-beta primer mix and a sample-barcoded 5' primer, a second PCR ran 7 to 11 cycles. TCRdb fed the 5' RACE reads into MiXCR, producing one record per CDR3 protein. Among approximately 1.5 million distinct CDR3 sequences listed, roughly 30% were seen once. The genes are TRBV12-3 or TRBV12-4 and TRBJ2-3; 7 positions agree with TRBD1. This clonotype originated in a woman aged 25 to 39 in good health. Sequenced input: blood. This CDR3 reads CASSAGTASTDTQYF. CDR3 DNA sequence: TGTGCCAGCAGTGCCGGGACAGCTAGCACAGATACGCAGTATTTT.